Below, 5 T cell receptor beta chains from the same sample are listed, as sequenced in a study of T cells in Graves' hyperthyroidism and ophthalmopathy. From RNA transcripts, TCR beta CDR3 regions were amplified. When the TCR CDR3 underwent first-round RT-PCR, the HTBI primer set was used. TCRdb ran MiXCR on the multiplex PCR reads and lists one entry per CDR3 protein. The table shows over 200,000 distinct CDR3 sequences, with roughly 18% occurring only once. Specimen: blood. The receptor source for this set is a man aged 50-60 years with Graves' hyperthyroidism.

This clonotype came up a few times. The rearrangement links TRBV7-3 to TRBJ2-1, with D maybe TRBD2 (5 bases). Trimming cost V 5 bases and J 3 bases, with 14 bases left between them. The CDR3 has 15 amino acids. Germline CDR1 and CDR2: SGHTA and FQGTGA. For the CDR3, the DNA is TGTGCCAGCAGCAAAGCGGCAGCTAACTACAATGAGCAGTTCTTC. Translated, it gives CASSKAAANYNEQFF.

This clonotype showed up many times. The rearrangement uses TRBV4-1 and TRBJ2-7; D possibly corresponds to TRBD1 (5 bases). V shed 4 bases and J shed 1 base, with 17 bases lying between them. CDR3 length: 16 amino acids. Germline V gene lookup returns CDR1 MGHRA and CDR2 YSYEKL. CDR3: CASSPVVRVPSYEQYF. The CDR3 DNA follows: TGCGCCAGCAGCCCCGTCGTCAGGGTTCCTTCCTACGAGCAGTACTTC.

This clonotype occurred a few times. V is TRBV20-1 and J is TRBJ1-6, with TRBD1 matching over 7 bases. CDR1 is DFQATT, CDR2 SNEGSKA, per germline (reference sequence). The CDR3 sequence is 14 residues long. The trim removed 4 bases at V and 10 bases at J, leaving 10 bases unmatched. The CDR3 sequence: CSATIAGGESPLHF. The CDR3 region has the DNA TGCAGTGCTACGATCGCAGGGGGAGAATCACCCCTCCACTTT.

As to this clonotype: A much larger clone sits a single nucleotide away, making a read error possible. The rearrangement joins TRBV28 to TRBJ2-3; no reliable D call. The CDR3 length is 18 residues. The V end lost 4 bases, the J end lost 2 bases, and 22 bases lay between the germline ends. The V gene's germline CDR1 is MDHEN and CDR2 SYDVKM. The CDR3 region has the DNA TGTGCCAGCAGTTCCTCCTCCCGGAGAGGTAGTATCACAGATACGCAGTATTTT. Translation gives CASSSSSRRGSITDTQYF.

This clonotype has only a few counts. The chain is built from TRBV12-3 or TRBV12-4 and TRBJ2-7; 8 bases fit TRBD2. Trimming at V came to 4 bases and at J to 4 bases, leaving 6 bases not matched to a gene. The CDR3 length is 14 residues. The CDR3 loop reads CASSWSGSGYEQYF. CDR3 sequence (DNA): TGTGCCAGCAGTTGGAGCGGGAGCGGGTACGAGCAGTACTTC.